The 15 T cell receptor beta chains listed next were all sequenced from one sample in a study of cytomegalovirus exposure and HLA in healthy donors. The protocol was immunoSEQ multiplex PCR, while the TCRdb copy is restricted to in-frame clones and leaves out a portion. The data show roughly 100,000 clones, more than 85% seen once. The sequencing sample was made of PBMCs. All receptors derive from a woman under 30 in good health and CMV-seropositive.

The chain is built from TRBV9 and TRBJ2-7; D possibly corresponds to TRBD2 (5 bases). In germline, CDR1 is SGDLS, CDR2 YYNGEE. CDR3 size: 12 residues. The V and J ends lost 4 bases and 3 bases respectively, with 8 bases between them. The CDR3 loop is CASSRAGYEQYF. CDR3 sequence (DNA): TGTGCCAGCAGCCGCGCGGGCTACGAGCAGTACTTC.

The CDR3 DNA reads as TGTGCCAGCAGCTTGGCCCCGTACGAGCAGTACTTC. Translating gives CASSLAPYEQYF. The chain combines TRBV5-6 with TRBJ2-7; D uncertain. The CDR3 length is 12 residues. The germline V gene encodes CDR1 SGHDT and CDR2 YYEEEE. The V and J ends lost 0 bases and 4 bases respectively, with 5 bases between them. The variable domain in full, with the rest retrieved from reference TRBV5-6 and TRBJ2-7, is DAGVTQSPTHLIKTRGQQVTLRCSPKSGHDTVSWYQQALGQGPQFIFQYYEEEERQRGNFPDRFSGHQFPNYSSELNVNALLLGDSALYLCASSLAPYEQYFGPGTRLTVT.

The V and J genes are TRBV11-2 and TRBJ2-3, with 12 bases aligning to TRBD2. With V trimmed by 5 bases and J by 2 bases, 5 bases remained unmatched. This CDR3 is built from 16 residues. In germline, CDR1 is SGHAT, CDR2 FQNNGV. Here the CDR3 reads CASSPGLAGTTDTQYF. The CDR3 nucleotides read TGTGCCAGCAGCCCCGGACTAGCGGGAACCACAGATACGCAGTATTTT.

CDR3 nucleotide sequence: TGTGCCAGCAGCGTAGACCCCGGACCCAAGCGGGGGAGGTCATACGAGCAGTACTTC. This translates into CASSVDPGPKRGRSYEQYF. V gene TRBV9 combines with J gene TRBJ2-7; the match to TRBD2 covers 8 bases. The CDR3 consists of 19 residues. Germline-derived CDR1 and CDR2 are SGDLS and YYNGEE. V shed 0 bases and J 4 bases; nucleotides not matched to a gene: 18.

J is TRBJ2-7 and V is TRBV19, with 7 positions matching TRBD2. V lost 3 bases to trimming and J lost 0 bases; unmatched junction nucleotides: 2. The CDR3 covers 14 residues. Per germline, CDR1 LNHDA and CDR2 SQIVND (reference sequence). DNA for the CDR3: TGTGCCAGTAGTATGGGCGGGAGCTCCTACGAGCAGTACTTC. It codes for CASSMGGSSYEQYF.

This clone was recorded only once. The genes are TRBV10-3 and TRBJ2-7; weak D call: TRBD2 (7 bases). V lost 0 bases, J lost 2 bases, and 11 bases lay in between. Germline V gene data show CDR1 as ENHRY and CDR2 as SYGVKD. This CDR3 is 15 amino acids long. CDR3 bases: TGTGCCATCAGTGAGTCTGGGGGGGCTCCCTACGAGCAGTACTTC. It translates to CAISESGGAPYEQYF.

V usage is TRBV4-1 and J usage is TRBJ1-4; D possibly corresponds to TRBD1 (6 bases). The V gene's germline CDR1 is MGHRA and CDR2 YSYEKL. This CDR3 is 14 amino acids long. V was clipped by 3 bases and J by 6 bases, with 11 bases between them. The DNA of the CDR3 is TGCGCCAGCAGCCAGGACAGATGGGATGAAAAACTGTTTTTT. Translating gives CASSQDRWDEKLFF.

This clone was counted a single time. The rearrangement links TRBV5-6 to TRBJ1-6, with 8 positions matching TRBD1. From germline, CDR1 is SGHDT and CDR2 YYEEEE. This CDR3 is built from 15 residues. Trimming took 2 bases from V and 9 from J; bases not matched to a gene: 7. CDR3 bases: TGTGCCAGCAGCTTAAGGGACAGGAGGTTTTCACCCCTCCACTTT. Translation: CASSLRDRRFSPLHF.

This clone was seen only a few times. This CDR3 is CASSSQGPDTQYF. In DNA, the CDR3 is TGTGCCAGCAGCTCACAGGGCCCAGATACGCAGTATTTT. The V call is TRBV7-2, the J call TRBJ2-3; D is perhaps TRBD1 (6 bases). The CDR3 sequence is 13 residues long. The V end was cut by 4 bases, the J end by 4 bases, with 9 bases between. Germline CDR1 reads SGHTA; CDR2 reads FQGNSA.

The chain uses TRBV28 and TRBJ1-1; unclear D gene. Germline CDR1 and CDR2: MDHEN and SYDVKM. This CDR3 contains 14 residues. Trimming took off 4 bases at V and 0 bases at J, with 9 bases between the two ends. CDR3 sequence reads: CASSSSPMNTEAFF. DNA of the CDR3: TGTGCCAGCAGTTCCTCCCCTATGAACACTGAAGCTTTCTTT.

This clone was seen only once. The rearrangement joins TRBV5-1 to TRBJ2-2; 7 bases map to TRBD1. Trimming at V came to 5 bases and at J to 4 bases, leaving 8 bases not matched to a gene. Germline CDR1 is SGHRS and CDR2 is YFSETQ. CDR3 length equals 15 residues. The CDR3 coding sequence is TGCGCCAGCAGTACAGGGGCGATAGCCACCGGGGAGCTGTTTTTT. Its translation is CASSTGAIATGELFF.

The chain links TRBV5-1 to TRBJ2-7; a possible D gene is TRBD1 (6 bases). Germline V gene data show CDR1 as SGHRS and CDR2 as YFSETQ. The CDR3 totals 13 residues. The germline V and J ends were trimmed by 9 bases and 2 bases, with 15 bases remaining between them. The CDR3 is CATSDEGAYEQYF. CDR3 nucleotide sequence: TGCGCCACCTCGGACGAGGGGGCCTACGAGCAGTACTTC.

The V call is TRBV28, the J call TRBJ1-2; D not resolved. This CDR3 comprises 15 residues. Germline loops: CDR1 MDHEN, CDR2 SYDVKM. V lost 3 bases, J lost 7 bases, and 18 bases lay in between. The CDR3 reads CASSLGRAILGGYTF. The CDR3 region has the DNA TGTGCCAGCAGTTTGGGGAGGGCGATTCTGGGTGGCTACACCTTC.

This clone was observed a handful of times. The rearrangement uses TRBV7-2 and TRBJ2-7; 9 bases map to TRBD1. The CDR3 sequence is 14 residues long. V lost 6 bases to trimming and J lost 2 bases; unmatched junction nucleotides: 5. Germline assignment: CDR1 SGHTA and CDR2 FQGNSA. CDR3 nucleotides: TGTGCCAGCAGAGGGACAGGGTCCCCCTACGAGCAGTACTTC. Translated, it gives CASRGTGSPYEQYF.

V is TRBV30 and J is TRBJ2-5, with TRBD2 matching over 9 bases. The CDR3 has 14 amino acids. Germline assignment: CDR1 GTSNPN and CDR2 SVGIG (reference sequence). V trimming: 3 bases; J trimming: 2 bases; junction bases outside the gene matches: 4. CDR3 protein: CAWRRAGGQETQYF. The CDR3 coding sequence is TGTGCCTGGAGAAGGGCGGGAGGGCAAGAGACCCAGTACTTC.